This note documents a single T cell receptor (beta chain) sequence. The data stem from a study of shared clonotypes between healthy human individuals. Data came from immunoSEQ multiplex PCR; TCRdb stores just in-frame clones and leaves some out. Of about 490,000 clones detected, about 82% appear once; the ten largest clones hold 10% to 15%. This CDR3 region has 17 residues. With V trimmed by 0 bases and J by 2 bases, 7 bases remained unmatched. The germline V gene encodes CDR1 LGHNT and CDR2 FRNRAP. The V call is TRBV12-5, the J call TRBJ2-1, with TRBD1 matching over 7 bases. Sequenced input: PBMCs. The TCR was taken from a woman in her thirties or forties in good health. Some clones in this sample may be carry-over from other donors' samples. For the CDR3, the DNA is TGTGCTAGTGGTTTGGTAGGGGGAACAGGGGCCTACAATGAGCAGTTCTTC. Translation: CASGLVGGTGAYNEQFF.